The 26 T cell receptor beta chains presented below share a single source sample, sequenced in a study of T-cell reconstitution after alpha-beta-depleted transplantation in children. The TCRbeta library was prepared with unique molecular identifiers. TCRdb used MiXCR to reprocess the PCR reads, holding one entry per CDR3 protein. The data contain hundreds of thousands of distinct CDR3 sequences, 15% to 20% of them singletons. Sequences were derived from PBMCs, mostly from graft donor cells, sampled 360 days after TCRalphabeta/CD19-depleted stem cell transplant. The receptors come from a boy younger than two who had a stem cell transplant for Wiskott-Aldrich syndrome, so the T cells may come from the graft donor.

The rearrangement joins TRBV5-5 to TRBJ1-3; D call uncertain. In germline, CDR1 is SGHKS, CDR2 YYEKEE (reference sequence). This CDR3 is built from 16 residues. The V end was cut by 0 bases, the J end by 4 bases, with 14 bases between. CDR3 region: CASSLAPLSRGNTIYF. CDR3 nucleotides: TGTGCCAGCAGCTTGGCACCTCTCTCCAGGGGAAACACCATATATTTT.

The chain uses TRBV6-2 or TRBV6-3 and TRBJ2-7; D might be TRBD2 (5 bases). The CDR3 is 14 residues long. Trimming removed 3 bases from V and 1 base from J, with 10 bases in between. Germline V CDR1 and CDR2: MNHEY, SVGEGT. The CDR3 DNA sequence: TGTGCCAGCAGTTATTACGGGGTATCCTACGAGCAGTACTTC. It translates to CASSYYGVSYEQYF.

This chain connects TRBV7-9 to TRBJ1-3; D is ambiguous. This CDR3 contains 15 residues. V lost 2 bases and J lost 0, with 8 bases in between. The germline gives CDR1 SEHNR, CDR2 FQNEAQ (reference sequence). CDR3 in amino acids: CASSLLDFSGNTIYF. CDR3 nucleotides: TGTGCCAGCAGCTTACTGGACTTCTCTGGAAACACCATATATTTT.

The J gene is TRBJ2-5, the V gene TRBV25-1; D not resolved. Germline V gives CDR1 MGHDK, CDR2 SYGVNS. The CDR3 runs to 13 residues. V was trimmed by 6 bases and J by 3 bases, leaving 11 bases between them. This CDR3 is CASSLYEEETQYF. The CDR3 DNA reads TGTGCCAGCAGCCTGTACGAGGAAGAGACCCAGTACTTC.

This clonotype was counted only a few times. For the CDR3, the DNA is TGTGCCAGCAGCCCGTCGGGACACTCGGTGAAGTACTTC. It codes for CASSPSGHSVKYF. The rearrangement joins TRBV5-5 to TRBJ2-4, with TRBD1 as a possible D gene (6 bases). Trimming pared 4 bases from V and 14 bases from J, leaving 19 bases between. CDR1 and CDR2 from the germline V gene are SGHKS and YYEKEE (reference sequence). This CDR3 has 13 residues.

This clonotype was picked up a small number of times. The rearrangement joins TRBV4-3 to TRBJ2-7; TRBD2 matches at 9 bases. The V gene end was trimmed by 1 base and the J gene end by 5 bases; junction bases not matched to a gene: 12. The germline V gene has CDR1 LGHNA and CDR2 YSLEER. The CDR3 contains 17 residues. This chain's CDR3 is CASSQGKAGGGFHEQYF. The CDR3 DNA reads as TGCGCCAGCAGCCAAGGGAAAGCGGGAGGTGGGTTCCACGAGCAGTACTTC.

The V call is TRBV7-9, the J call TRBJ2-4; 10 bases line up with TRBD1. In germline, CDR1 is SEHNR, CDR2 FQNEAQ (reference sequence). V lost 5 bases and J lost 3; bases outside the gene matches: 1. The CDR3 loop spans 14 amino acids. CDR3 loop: CASSRTGGKNIQYF. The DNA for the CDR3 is TGTGCCAGCAGCCGGACAGGGGGCAAAAACATTCAGTACTTC.

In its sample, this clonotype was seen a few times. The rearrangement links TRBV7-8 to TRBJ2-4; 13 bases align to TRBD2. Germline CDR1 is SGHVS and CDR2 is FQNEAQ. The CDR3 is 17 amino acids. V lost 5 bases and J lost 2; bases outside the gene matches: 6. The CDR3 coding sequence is TGTGCCAGCAGCCAGGGACTAGCGGGGACCTCCAAAAACATTCAGTACTTC. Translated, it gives CASSQGLAGTSKNIQYF.

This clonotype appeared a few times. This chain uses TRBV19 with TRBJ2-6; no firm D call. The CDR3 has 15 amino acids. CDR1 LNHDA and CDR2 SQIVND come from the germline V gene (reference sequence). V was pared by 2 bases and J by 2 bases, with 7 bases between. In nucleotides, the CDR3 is TGTGCCAGTAGTATACGCTGGGCTGGGGCCAACGTCCTGACTTTC. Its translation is CASSIRWAGANVLTF.

CDR3 sequence reads: CASRPIAGGGNAQYF. The CDR3 region has the DNA TGTGCCAGCAGGCCTATAGCGGGAGGGGGCAACGCCCAGTACTTC. This sequence joins TRBV7-8 and TRBJ2-5; TRBD2 matches at 11 bases. J was trimmed by 9 bases and V by 6 bases; bases with no gene match: 12. The CDR3 is 15 residues long. CDR1 is SGHVS and CDR2 is FQNEAQ in the germline V gene.

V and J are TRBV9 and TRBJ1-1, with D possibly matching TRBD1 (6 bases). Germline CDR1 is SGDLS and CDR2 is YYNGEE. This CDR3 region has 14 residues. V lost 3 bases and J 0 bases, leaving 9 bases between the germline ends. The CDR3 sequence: CASSADRMNTEAFF. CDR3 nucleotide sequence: TGTGCCAGCAGCGCCGACAGGATGAACACTGAAGCTTTCTTT.

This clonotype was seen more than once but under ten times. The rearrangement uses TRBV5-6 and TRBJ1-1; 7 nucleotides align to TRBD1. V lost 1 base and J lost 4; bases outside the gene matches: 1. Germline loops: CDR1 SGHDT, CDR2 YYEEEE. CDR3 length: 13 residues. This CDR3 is CASSLRQGTEAFF. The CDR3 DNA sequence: TGTGCCAGCAGCTTGAGACAGGGCACTGAAGCTTTCTTT.

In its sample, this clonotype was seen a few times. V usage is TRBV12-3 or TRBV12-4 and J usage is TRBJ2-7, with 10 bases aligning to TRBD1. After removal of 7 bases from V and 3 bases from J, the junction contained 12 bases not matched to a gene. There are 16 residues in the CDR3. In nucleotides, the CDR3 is TGTGCCAGCACCCCAGTCGGGGGACAGGGGAACTACGAGCAGTACTTC. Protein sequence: CASTPVGGQGNYEQYF.

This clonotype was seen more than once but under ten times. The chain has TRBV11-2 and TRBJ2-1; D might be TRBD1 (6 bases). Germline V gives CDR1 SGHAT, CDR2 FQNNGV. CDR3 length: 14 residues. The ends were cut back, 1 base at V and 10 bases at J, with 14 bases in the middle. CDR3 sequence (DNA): TGTGCCAGCAGCTTAGGAGTACAGGGATGGGAGCAGTTCTTC. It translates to CASSLGVQGWEQFF.

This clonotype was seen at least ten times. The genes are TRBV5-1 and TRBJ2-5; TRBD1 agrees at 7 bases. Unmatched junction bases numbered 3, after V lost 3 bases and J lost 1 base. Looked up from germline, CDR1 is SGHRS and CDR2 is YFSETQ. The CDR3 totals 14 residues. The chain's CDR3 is CASSSGQVQETQYF. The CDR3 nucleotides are TGCGCCAGCAGCTCTGGACAGGTCCAAGAGACCCAGTACTTC.

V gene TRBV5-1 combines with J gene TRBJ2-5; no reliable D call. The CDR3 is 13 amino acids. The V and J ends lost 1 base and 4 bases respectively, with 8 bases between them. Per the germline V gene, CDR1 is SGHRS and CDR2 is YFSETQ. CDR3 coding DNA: TGCGCCAGCAGCTTGAACATTCGAGAGACCCAGTACTTC. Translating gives CASSLNIRETQYF.

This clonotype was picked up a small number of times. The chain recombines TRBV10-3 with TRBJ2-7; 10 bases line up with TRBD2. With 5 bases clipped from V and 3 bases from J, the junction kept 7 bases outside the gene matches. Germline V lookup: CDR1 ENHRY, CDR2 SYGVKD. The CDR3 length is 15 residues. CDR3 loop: CAISTSGTYLYEQYF. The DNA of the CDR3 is TGTGCCATCAGTACTAGCGGGACGTACCTCTACGAGCAGTACTTC.

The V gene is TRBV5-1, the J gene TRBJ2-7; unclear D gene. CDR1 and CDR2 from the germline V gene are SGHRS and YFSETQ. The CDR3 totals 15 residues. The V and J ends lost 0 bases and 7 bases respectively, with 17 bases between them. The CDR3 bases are TGCGCCAGCAGCTTGGAGGTTTCGAGTGCCGGGGAGCAGTACTTC. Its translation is CASSLEVSSAGEQYF.

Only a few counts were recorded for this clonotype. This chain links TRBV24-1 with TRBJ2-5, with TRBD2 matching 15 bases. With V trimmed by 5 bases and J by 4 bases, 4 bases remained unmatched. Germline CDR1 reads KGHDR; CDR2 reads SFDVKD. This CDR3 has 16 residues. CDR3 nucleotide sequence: TGTGCCACCAGTGCTGGACTAGCGGGGGGGGGAGAGACCCAGTACTTC. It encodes CATSAGLAGGGETQYF.

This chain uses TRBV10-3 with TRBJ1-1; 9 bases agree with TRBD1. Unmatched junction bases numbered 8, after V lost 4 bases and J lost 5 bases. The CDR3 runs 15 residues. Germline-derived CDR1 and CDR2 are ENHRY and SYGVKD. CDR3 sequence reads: CAISGAGTGRTEAFF. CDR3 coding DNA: TGTGCCATCAGTGGGGCCGGGACAGGGAGGACTGAAGCTTTCTTT.

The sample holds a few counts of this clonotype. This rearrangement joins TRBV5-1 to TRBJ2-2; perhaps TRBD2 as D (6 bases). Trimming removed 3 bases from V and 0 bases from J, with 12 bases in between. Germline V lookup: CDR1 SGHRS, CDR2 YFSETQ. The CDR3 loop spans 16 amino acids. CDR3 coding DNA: TGCGCCAGCAGCTCCGCTAGCGTCGCGAACACCGGGGAGCTGTTTTTT. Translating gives CASSSASVANTGELFF.

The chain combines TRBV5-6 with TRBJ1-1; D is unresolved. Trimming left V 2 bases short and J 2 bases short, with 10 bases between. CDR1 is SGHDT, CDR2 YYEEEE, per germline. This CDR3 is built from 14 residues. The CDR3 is CASSLTDRNTEAFF. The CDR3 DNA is TGTGCCAGCAGCTTAACAGATAGAAACACTGAAGCTTTCTTT.

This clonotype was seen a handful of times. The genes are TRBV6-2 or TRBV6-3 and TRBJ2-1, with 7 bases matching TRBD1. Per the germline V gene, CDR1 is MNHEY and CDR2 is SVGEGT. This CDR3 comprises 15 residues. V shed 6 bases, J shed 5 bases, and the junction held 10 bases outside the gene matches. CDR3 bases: TGTGCCAGCAGCCCCCTGAGGGGGCGTAACAATGAGCAGTTCTTC. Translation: CASSPLRGRNNEQFF.

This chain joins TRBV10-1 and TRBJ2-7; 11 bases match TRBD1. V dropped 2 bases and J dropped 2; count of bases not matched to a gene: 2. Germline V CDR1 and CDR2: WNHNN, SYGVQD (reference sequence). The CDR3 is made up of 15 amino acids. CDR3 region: CASSETGQGAYEQYF. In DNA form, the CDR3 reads TGCGCCAGCAGTGAGACGGGACAGGGGGCCTACGAGCAGTACTTC.

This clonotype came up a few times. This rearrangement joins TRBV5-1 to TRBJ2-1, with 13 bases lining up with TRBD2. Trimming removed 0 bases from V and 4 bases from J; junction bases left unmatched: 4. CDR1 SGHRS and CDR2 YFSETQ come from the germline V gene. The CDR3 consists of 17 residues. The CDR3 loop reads CASSLDLLAGGYNEQFF. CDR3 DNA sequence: TGCGCCAGCAGCTTGGATTTACTAGCGGGGGGGTACAATGAGCAGTTCTTC.

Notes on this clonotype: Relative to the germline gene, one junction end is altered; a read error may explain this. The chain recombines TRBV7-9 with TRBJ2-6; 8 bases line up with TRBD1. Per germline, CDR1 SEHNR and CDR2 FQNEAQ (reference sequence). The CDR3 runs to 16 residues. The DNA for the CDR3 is TGTGCCAGCAGCTCCTCGGACAGGGCCGAATCCAACGACCTGACTTTC. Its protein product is CASSSSDRAESNDLTF.